This T cell receptor beta chain stems from a study of graft-versus-host responses after intestinal transplantation. The junction had 5 bases not matched to a gene; V was cut back by 1 base and J by 0 bases. The CDR3 contains 16 residues. CDR1 and CDR2 from the germline V gene are SGHRS and YFSETQ. Assay used: immunoSEQ multiplex PCR; TCRdb lists only in-frame clones, some missing. The sample has tens of thousands of clones, about 93% seen once. Concerning this clone: Antigen specificity is unknown.

Sequences were derived from unstimulated CD8+ T cells sorted from spleen or lymph node cells, sampled before transplant. The V and J genes are TRBV5-1 and TRBJ2-3; 7 bases fit TRBD2. The clonotype was recovered from a human donor who was the organ donor for an intestinal transplant. The CDR3 coding sequence is TGCGCCAGCAGCTTGTGGTCTAGCGGAAGCACAGATACGCAGTATTTT. Translated, it gives CASSLWSSGSTDTQYF.